In this sample, the clone carrying this T cell receptor beta chain turned up once. The data are from a study of blood T cell repertoires in COVID-19. On the study more broadly: COVID-19 samples from acute and convalescent phases originated in the United States, Italy and Spain. T cells, B-cell-depleted T cells, or PBMCs supplied cDNA or gDNA.

In the source study's methods: Estimation of nucleated cell counts was performed using reference gene primer amplification. Profiling relied on immunoSEQ multiplex PCR, and the TCRdb table lists in-frame clones only, not all of them. For V, J and clone size, that table is used; D and trimming come from the DNA. The repertoire holds approximately 74,000 clones, with roughly three quarters as singletons. The ends were cut back, 11 bases at V and 5 bases at J, with 16 bases in the middle. In germline, CDR1 is ENHRY, CDR2 SYGVKD. CDR3 size: 13 residues. The rearrangement links TRBV10-3 to TRBJ1-5; the D gene is possibly TRBD1 (5 bases). The sequencing sample was made of peripheral blood. The sequence came from a human donor in a cohort sampled during active COVID-19. CDR3 sequence: CAGGGIQDQPQHF. In DNA, the CDR3 is TGTGCCGGCGGGGGTATTCAGGATCAGCCCCAGCATTTT.